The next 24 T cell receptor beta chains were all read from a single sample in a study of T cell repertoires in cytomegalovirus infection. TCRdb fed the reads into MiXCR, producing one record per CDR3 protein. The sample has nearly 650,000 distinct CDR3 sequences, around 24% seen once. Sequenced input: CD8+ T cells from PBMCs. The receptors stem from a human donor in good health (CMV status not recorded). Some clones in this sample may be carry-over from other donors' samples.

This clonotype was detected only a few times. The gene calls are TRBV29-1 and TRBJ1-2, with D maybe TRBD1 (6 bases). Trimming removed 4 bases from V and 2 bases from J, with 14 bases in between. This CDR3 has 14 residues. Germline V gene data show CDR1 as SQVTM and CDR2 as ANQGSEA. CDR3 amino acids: CSVVPGHLNYGYTF. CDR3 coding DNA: TGCAGCGTTGTGCCGGGACACCTCAACTATGGCTACACCTTC.

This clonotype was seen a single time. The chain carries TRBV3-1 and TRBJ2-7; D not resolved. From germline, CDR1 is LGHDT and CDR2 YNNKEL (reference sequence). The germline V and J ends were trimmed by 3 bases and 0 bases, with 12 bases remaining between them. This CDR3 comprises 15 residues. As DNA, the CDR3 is TGTGCCAGCAGCCAGTTTAACCCCAGCTCCTACGAGCAGTACGTC. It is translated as CASSQFNPSSYEQYV.

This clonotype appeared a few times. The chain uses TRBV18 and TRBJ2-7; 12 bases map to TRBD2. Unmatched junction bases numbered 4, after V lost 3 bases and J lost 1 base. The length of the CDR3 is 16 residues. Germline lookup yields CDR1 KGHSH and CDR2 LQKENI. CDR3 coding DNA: TGTGCCAGCTCACCCTCAGGACTAGCGGGGTCCTACGAGCAGTACTTC. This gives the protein CASSPSGLAGSYEQYF.

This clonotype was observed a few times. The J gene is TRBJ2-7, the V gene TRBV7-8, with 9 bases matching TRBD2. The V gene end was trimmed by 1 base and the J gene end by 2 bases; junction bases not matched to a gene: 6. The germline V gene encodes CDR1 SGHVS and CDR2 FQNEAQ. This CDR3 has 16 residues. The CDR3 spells CASSLGGGGGTYEQYV. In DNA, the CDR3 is TGTGCCAGCAGCTTAGGGGGCGGGGGGGGGACCTACGAGCAGTACGTC.

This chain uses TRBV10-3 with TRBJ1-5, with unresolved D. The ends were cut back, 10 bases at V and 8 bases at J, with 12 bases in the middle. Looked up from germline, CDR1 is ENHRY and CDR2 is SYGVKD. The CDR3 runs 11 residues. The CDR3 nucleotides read TGTGCCACTGGGCAACGAGAGCCCCAGCATTTT. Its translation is CATGQREPQHF.

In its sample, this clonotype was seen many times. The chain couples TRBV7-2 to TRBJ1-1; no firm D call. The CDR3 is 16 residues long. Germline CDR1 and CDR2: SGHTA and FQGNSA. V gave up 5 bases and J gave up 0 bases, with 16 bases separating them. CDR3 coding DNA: TGTGCCAGCAGCGATTTCAAAACCGGTTTGAACACTGAAGCTTTCTTT. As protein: CASSDFKTGLNTEAFF.

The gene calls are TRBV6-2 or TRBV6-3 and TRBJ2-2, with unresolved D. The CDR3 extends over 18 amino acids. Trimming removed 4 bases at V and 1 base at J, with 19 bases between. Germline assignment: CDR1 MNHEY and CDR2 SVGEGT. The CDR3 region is CASSWDRGDVKNTGELFF. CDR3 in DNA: TGTGCCAGCAGTTGGGATCGTGGTGACGTTAAGAACACCGGGGAGCTGTTTTTT.

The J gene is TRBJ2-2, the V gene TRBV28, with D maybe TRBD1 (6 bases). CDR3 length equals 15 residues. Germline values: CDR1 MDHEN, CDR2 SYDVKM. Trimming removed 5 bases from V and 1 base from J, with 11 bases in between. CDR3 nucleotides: TGTGCCAGCAGTCTAAGGGGGTGGAACACCGGGGAGCTGTTTTTT. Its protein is CASSLRGWNTGELFF. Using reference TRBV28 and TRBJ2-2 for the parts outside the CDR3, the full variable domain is DVKVTQSSRYLVKRTGEKVFLECVQDMDHENMFWYRQDPGLGLRLIYFSYDVKMKEKGDIPEGYSVSREKKERFSLILESASTNQTSMYLCASSLRGWNTGELFFGEGSRLTVL.

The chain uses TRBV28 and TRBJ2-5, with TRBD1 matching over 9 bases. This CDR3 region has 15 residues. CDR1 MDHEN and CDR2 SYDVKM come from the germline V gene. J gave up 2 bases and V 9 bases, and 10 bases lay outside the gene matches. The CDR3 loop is CASTVTGGLQETQYF. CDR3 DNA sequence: TGTGCCAGTACCGTCACAGGGGGCTTACAAGAGACCCAGTACTTC. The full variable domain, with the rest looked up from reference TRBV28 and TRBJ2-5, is DVKVTQSSRYLVKRTGEKVFLECVQDMDHENMFWYRQDPGLGLRLIYFSYDVKMKEKGDIPEGYSVSREKKERFSLILESASTNQTSMYLCASTVTGGLQETQYFGPGTRLLVL.

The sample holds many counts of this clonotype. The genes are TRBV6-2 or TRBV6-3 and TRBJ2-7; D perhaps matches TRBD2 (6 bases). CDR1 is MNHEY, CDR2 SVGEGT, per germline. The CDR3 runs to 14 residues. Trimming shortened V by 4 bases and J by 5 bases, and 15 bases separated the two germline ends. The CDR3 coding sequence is TGTGCCAGCAGTTTAGGGACTGCCTTCAACGAGCAGTACGTC. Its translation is CASSLGTAFNEQYV.

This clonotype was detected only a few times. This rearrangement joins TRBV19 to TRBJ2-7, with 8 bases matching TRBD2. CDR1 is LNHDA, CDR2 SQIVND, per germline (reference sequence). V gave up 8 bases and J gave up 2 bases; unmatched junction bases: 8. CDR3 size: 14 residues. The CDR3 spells CASSSGGSAYEQYF. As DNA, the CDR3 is TGTGCCAGTTCGAGCGGGGGTTCCGCCTACGAGCAGTACTTC.

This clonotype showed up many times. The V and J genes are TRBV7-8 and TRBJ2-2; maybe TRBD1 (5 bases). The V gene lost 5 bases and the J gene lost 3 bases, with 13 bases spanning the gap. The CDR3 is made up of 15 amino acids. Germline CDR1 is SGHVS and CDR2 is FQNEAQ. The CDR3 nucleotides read TGTGCCAGCAGCGGTTCCCAACAGGACACCGGGGAGCTGTTTTTT. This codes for CASSGSQQDTGELFF. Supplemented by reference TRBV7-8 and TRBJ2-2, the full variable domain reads GAGVSQSPRYKVAKRGQDVALRCDPISGHVSLFWYQQALGQGPEFLTYFQNEAQLDKSGLPSDRFFAERPEGSVSTLKIQRTQQEDSAVYLCASSGSQQDTGELFFGEGSRLTVL.

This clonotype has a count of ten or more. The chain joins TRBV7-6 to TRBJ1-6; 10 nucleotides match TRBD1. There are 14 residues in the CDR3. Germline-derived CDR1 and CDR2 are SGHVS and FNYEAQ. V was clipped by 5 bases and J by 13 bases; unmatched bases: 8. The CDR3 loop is CASSEGTGVAPLHF. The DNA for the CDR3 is TGTGCCAGCAGCGAAGGGACAGGGGTAGCTCCCCTCCACTTT.

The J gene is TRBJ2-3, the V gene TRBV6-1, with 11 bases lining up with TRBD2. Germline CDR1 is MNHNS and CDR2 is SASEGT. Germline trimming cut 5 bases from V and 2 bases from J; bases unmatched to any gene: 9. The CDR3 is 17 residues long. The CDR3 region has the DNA TGTGCCAGCAGTCTCTGGGGACTAGCGGAGGCCACAGATACGCAGTATTTT. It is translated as CASSLWGLAEATDTQYF.

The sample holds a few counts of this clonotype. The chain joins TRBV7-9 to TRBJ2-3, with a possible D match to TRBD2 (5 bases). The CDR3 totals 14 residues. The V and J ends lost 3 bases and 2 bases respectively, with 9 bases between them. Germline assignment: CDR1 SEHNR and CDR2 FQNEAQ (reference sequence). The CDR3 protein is CASSFVDSTDTQYF. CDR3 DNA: TGTGCCAGCAGCTTTGTGGACTCCACAGATACGCAGTATTTT. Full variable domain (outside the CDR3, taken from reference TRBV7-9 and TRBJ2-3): DTGVSQNPRHKITKRGQNVTFRCDPISEHNRLYWYRQTLGQGPEFLTYFQNEAQLEKSRLLSDRFSAERPKGSFSTLEIQRTEQGDSAMYLCASSFVDSTDTQYFGPGTRLTVL.

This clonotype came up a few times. CDR3 residues: CASSLELFYNEQFF. In DNA form, the CDR3 reads TGTGCCAGCAGCCTGGAGCTATTCTACAATGAGCAGTTCTTC. The chain is built from TRBV6-2 or TRBV6-3 and TRBJ2-1; D is undetermined. CDR3 length equals 14 residues. V lost 6 bases, J lost 3 bases, and 12 bases lay in between. CDR1 is MNHEY and CDR2 is SVGEGT in the germline V gene.

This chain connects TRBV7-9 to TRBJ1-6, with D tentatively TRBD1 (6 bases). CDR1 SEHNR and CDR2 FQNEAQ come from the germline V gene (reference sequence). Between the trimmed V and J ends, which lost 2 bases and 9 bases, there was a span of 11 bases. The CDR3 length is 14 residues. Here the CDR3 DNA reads TGTGCCAGCAGCTTATACGGGGGGCGTTCACCCCTCCACTTT. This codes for CASSLYGGRSPLHF.

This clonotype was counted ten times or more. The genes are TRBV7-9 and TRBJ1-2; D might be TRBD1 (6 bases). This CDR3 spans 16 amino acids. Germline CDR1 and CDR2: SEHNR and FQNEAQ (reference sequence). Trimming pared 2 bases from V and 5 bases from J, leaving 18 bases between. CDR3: CASSLNQERGVYGYTF. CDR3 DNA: TGTGCCAGCAGCTTAAACCAGGAGAGGGGGGTTTATGGCTACACCTTC.

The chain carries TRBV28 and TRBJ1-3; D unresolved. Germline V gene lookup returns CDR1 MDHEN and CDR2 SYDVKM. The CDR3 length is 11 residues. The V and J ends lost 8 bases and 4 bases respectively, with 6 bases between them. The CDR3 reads CASLTGNTIYF. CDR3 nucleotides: TGTGCCAGCCTTACAGGAAACACCATATATTTT.

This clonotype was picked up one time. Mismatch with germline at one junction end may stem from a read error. The CDR3 spells CVSRAGSSYNEQFF. The CDR3, as DNA: TGTGTCAGCAGAGCAGGGAGCTCCTACAATGAGCAGTTCTTC. The chain links TRBV27 to TRBJ2-1, with D perhaps being TRBD1 or TRBD2 (5 bases each). The CDR3 extends over 14 amino acids. The germline V gene encodes CDR1 MNHEY and CDR2 SMNVEV (reference sequence).

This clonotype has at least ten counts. CDR3 residues: CASSGQYNEQFF. As DNA, the CDR3 is TGTGCCAGCAGTGGTCAGTACAATGAGCAGTTCTTC. The V gene is TRBV2, the J gene TRBJ2-1; no reliable D call. The V gene's germline CDR1 is SNHLY and CDR2 FYNNEI. V lost 4 bases, J lost 4 bases, and 5 bases lay in between. This CDR3 has 12 residues.

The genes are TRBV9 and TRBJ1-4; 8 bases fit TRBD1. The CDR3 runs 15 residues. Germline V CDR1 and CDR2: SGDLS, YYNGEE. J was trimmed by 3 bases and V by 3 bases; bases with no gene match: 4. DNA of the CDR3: TGTGCCAGCAGCGCTTCACAGGGGGCTAATGAAAAACTGTTTTTT. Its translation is CASSASQGANEKLFF.

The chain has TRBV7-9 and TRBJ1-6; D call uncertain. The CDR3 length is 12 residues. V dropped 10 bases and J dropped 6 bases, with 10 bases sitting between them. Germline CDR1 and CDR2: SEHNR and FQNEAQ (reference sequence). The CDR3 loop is CAIAQANSPLHF. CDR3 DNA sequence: TGTGCCATAGCGCAGGCTAATTCACCCCTCCACTTT.

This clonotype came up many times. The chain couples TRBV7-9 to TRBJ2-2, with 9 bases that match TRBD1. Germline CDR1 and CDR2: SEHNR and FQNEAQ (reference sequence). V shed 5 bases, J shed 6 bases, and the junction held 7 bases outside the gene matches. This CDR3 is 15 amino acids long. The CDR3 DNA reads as TGTGCCAGCAGCGGGACAGGGAGATACGCCGGGGAGCTGTTTTTT. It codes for CASSGTGRYAGELFF.